The 6 T cell receptor beta chains below come from one sample, sequenced in a study of monozygotic twins with inflammatory bowel disease. From the 5' RACE reads, TCRdb lists one entry per CDR3 protein and no DNA. This sample's clone table lists about 380,000 distinct CDR3 sequences. Material for sequencing was blood. The receptor source for this set is a human donor with ulcerative colitis or Crohn's disease, or a healthy co-twin of an affected twin (not recorded which).

The J gene is TRBJ2-2, the V gene TRBV7-7; the TCRdb call, TRBD1, lacks DNA for checking. Germline V gives CDR1 SSHAT, CDR2 FNYEAQ (reference sequence). This CDR3 region has 14 residues. The CDR3 sequence is CASSSRWGTGELFF.

This chain links TRBV6-2 or TRBV6-3 with TRBJ2-1. Germline V CDR1 and CDR2: MNHEY, SVGEGT. This CDR3 region has 15 residues. The CDR3 spells CASSYSSRGTGEQFF.

This chain links TRBV11-1 with TRBJ2-3. There are 15 residues in the CDR3. Germline V gene data show CDR1 as SGHAT and CDR2 as FQDESV (reference sequence). CDR3 region: CASSLRVTSTDTQYF.

The V and J genes are TRBV7-8 and TRBJ2-3; TCRdb lists TRBD2, though no DNA is available to test this call. This CDR3 is 16 amino acids long. Germline V gene data show CDR1 as SGHVS and CDR2 as FQNEAQ. CDR3 protein: CASSLEWLRGKDTQYF.

The V call is TRBV5-1, the J call TRBJ2-5; TCRdb's D gene call, TRBD1, goes unchecked for lack of DNA. The CDR3 totals 16 residues. The germline CDR1 and CDR2 sequences are SGHRS and YFSETQ. CDR3 sequence reads: CASSLAKGGVQETQYF. Looking up the rest from reference TRBV5-1 and TRBJ2-5 gives the full variable domain: KAGVTQTPRYLIKTRGQQVTLSCSPISGHRSVSWYQQTPGQGLQFLFEYFSETQRNKGNFPGRFSGRQFSNSRSEMNVSTLELGDSALYLCASSLAKGGVQETQYFGPGTRLLVL.

The rearrangement uses TRBV7-9 and TRBJ1-1; the TCRdb D gene call, TRBD1, has no DNA to confirm it. The CDR3 is made up of 15 amino acids. Germline V lookup: CDR1 SEHNR, CDR2 FQNEAQ (reference sequence). The CDR3 loop is CASSILGQGNTEAFF.